The 28 T cell receptor beta chains listed next were all sequenced from one sample in a study of CD8+ T cells in alopecia areata. Patients with alopecia areata provided lesional scalp punch biopsies as well as peripheral blood. Sequencing templates came from extracted RNA that was reverse transcribed into cDNA. Profiled with immunoSEQ multiplex PCR; TCRdb holds only in-frame clones, not every one. This repertoire shows about 7,500 clones, roughly two thirds found once; its top ten account for 11% to 15%. The specimen was skin, collected at week 0. The receptors originated from a human donor with alopecia areata.

The rearrangement links TRBV6-1 to TRBJ2-5, with D maybe TRBD2 (5 bases). Matching the DNA end better, TRBJ2-7 makes the J call doubtful. The CDR3 totals 12 residues. CDR1 and CDR2 (germline): MNHNS, SASEGT. CDR3 in amino acids: CASLRDSYEQYF. CDR3 DNA sequence: TGTGCCAGCTTACGGGACTCCTACGAGCAGTACTTC.

This chain connects TRBV11-3 to TRBJ1-1, with D uncertain. This CDR3 is built from 12 residues. Trimming shortened V by 0 bases and J by 8 bases, and 7 bases separated the two germline ends. Germline loops: CDR1 SGHNT, CDR2 YENEEA. Here the CDR3 DNA reads TGTGCCAGCAGCTTAGATGCCGGGGAAGCTTTCTTT. Translating gives CASSLDAGEAFF.

This chain connects TRBV7-2 to TRBJ1-2, with 9 bases that match TRBD1. This CDR3 comprises 15 residues. The germline V gene has CDR1 SGHTA and CDR2 FQGNSA. The V gene end was trimmed by 0 bases and the J gene end by 5 bases; junction bases not matched to a gene: 4. The CDR3 loop is CASSLAPGQGYGYTF. As DNA, the CDR3 is TGTGCCAGCAGCTTAGCGCCAGGACAGGGGTATGGCTACACCTTC.

This chain uses TRBV30 with TRBJ2-3; D call uncertain. The CDR3 extends over 14 amino acids. Trimming pared 1 base from V and 1 base from J, leaving 9 bases between. Germline V gene lookup returns CDR1 GTSNPN and CDR2 SVGIG (reference sequence). The CDR3 DNA is TGTGCCTGGAGTGCGGGCAGGCGCACAGATACGCAGTATTTT. This encodes CAWSAGRRTDTQYF. Full variable domain (rest looked up from reference TRBV30 and TRBJ2-3): SQTIHQWPATLVQPVGSPLSLECTVEGTSNPNLYWYRQAAGRGLQLLFYSVGIGQISSEVPQNLSASRPQDRQFILSSKKLLLSDSGFYLCAWSAGRRTDTQYFGPGTRLTVL.

This clone was detected a few times. V gene TRBV30 combines with J gene TRBJ1-1; D gene unclear. The V gene lost 2 bases and the J gene lost 9 bases, with 10 bases spanning the gap. CDR1 and CDR2 (germline): GTSNPN, SVGIG (reference sequence). The CDR3 spans 11 residues. CDR3 residues: CAWSQGIKAFF. The DNA of the CDR3 is TGTGCCTGGAGTCAAGGGATTAAAGCTTTCTTT.

The J gene is TRBJ2-7, the V gene TRBV5-1; 10 bases are a match to TRBD1. The CDR3 is 14 amino acids. CDR1 is SGHRS and CDR2 is YFSETQ in the germline V gene. Trimming cost V 2 bases and J 7 bases; bases outside gene matches: 6. The CDR3 DNA reads as TGCGCCAGCAGCTTCGGGGGGACAGGGGAGGAGCAGTACTTC. This codes for CASSFGGTGEEQYF.

The chain carries TRBV30 and TRBJ2-5; D unclear. The CDR3 is 13 residues long. V gave up 4 bases and J gave up 5 bases, with 14 bases separating them. Germline CDR1 and CDR2: GTSNPN and SVGIG (reference sequence). This CDR3 reads CAWTPPGFETQYF. In nucleotides, the CDR3 is TGTGCCTGGACCCCCCCAGGCTTCGAGACCCAGTACTTC.

This clone was seen only a few times. The chain employs TRBV13 and TRBJ1-1; D may be TRBD1 (5 bases). CDR1 and CDR2 from the germline V gene are PRHDT and FYEKMQ (reference sequence). V lost 0 bases to trimming and J lost 6 bases, with 8 bases between them. This CDR3 contains 13 residues. The CDR3 protein is CASSLGGRSEAFF. In DNA form, the CDR3 reads TGTGCCAGCAGCTTAGGGGGGCGATCTGAAGCTTTCTTT.

The chain joins TRBV4-3 to TRBJ2-5; TRBD1 matches 10 bases. J gave up 11 bases and V 0 bases, and 12 bases lay outside the gene matches. This CDR3 contains 16 residues. Germline V CDR1 and CDR2: LGHNA, YSLEER. CDR3 amino acids: CASSQDWDRGYLEQYF. The DNA for the CDR3 is TGCGCCAGCAGCCAAGATTGGGACAGGGGTTATTTAGAGCAGTACTTC.

The chain links TRBV5-1 to TRBJ2-1, with unresolved D. The CDR3 is 13 amino acids. Between the trimmed V and J ends, which lost 0 bases and 5 bases, there was a span of 6 bases. CDR1 and CDR2 (germline): SGHRS, YFSETQ. CDR3 loop: CASSLAVDNEQFF. CDR3 DNA sequence: TGCGCCAGCAGCTTGGCCGTAGACAATGAGCAGTTCTTC.

The chain combines TRBV5-1 with TRBJ2-5, with a tentative D call TRBD2 (6 bases). Judging by the DNA end, TRBJ2-7 fits better; the J call may be wrong. The CDR3 has 12 residues. The germline gives CDR1 SGHRS, CDR2 YFSETQ. CDR3 DNA: TGCGCCAGCAGCCGGCGGGACTACGAGCAGTACTTC. Translating it yields CASSRRDYEQYF.

In DNA form, the CDR3 reads TGCAGCGTTCGTGAACGTCTAGACAATGAGCAGTTCTTC. Amino acid sequence: CSVRERLDNEQFF. V usage is TRBV29-1 and J usage is TRBJ2-1; D is undetermined. Germline lookup yields CDR1 SQVTM and CDR2 ANQGSEA. The CDR3 totals 13 residues. The V end was cut by 5 bases, the J end by 5 bases, with 13 bases between.

This clone has a single count. This rearrangement joins TRBV4-3 to TRBJ2-1; D might be TRBD1 (7 bases). The V end was cut by 4 bases, the J end by 2 bases, with 18 bases between. This CDR3 is 17 amino acids long. Germline V gene sequence: CDR1 LGHNA, CDR2 YSLEER. CDR3 sequence reads: CASSRVQGTEPYNEQFF. In nucleotides, the CDR3 is TGCGCCAGCAGCCGCGTACAGGGGACTGAGCCCTACAATGAGCAGTTCTTC.

V is TRBV11-2 and J is TRBJ2-3; D may be TRBD2 (6 bases). The CDR3 has 14 amino acids. Germline V CDR1 and CDR2: SGHAT, FQNNGV. Deletions cut 5 bases from V and 2 bases from J, with 11 bases between. The CDR3 sequence is CASSLGGITDTQYF. The CDR3 nucleotides are TGTGCCAGCAGCCTCGGGGGTATCACAGATACGCAGTATTTT.

The chain employs TRBV5-1 and TRBJ2-5; D is ambiguous. Matching the DNA end better, TRBJ2-7 makes the J call doubtful. The CDR3 spans 13 residues. Germline values: CDR1 SGHRS, CDR2 YFSETQ. The DNA of the CDR3 is TGCGCCAGCAGCTTGGACAGTGCCTACGAGCAGTACTTC. Amino acid sequence: CASSLDSAYEQYF.

The CDR3, as DNA: TGTGCCAGCAGTGGCGCTTGGGATACGCAGTATTTT. Its translation: CASSGAWDTQYF. The V call is TRBV25-1, the J call TRBJ2-3, with D hard to call. V was shortened by 4 bases and J by 6 bases, with 8 bases between the two germline ends. Germline CDR1 is MGHDK and CDR2 is SYGVNS. The CDR3 length is 12 residues.

The V call is TRBV9, the J call TRBJ1-1; D is undetermined. Trimming left V 4 bases short and J 3 bases short, with 10 bases between. CDR1 SGDLS and CDR2 YYNGEE come from the germline V gene. This CDR3 region has 13 residues. The CDR3 spells CASSLSGYTEAFF. DNA for the CDR3: TGTGCCAGCAGCCTCAGCGGGTACACTGAAGCTTTCTTT.

The chain uses TRBV15 and TRBJ2-3, with unresolved D. V gave up 1 base and J gave up 4 bases, with 6 bases separating them. CDR1 is LNHNV, CDR2 YYDKDF, per germline (reference sequence). The CDR3 loop spans 13 amino acids. In DNA form, the CDR3 reads TGTGCCACCAGCAGAGCCCGCGCAGATACGCAGTATTTT. It encodes CATSRARADTQYF.

This clone was found a few times. The chain couples TRBV5-4 to TRBJ1-1; no definite D call. The germline V gene encodes CDR1 SGHNT and CDR2 YYREEE (reference sequence). This CDR3 has 13 residues. Trimming pared 5 bases from V and 6 bases from J, leaving 14 bases between. CDR3 DNA: TGTGCCAGCAGGGATGGGGTGAGAGCTGAAGCTTTCTTT. It codes for CASRDGVRAEAFF.

The rearrangement links TRBV14 to TRBJ1-1; D gene uncertain. This CDR3 contains 16 residues. Germline CDR1 reads SGHDN; CDR2 reads FVKESK. V lost 5 bases and J 0 bases, leaving 16 bases between the germline ends. This CDR3 is CASSSEVGVMNTEAFF. CDR3 DNA sequence: TGTGCCAGCAGCTCAGAAGTGGGAGTGATGAACACTGAAGCTTTCTTT.

The genes are TRBV10-3 and TRBJ2-5, with D uncertain. This CDR3 contains 13 residues. Trimming took 5 bases from V and 2 from J, leaving 9 bases between them. Germline V CDR1 and CDR2: ENHRY, SYGVKD. The CDR3 reads CAISLTLQETQYF. The CDR3 DNA is TGTGCCATCAGTCTGACACTGCAAGAGACCCAGTACTTC.

The chain links TRBV19 to TRBJ2-7; D unresolved. From germline, CDR1 is LNHDA and CDR2 SQIVND (reference sequence). The CDR3 spans 13 residues. Trimming stripped 1 base from V and 3 bases from J, with 7 bases between. As DNA, the CDR3 is TGTGCCAGTAGTATAGCATGGGACTACGAGCAGTACTTC. This translates into CASSIAWDYEQYF.

This clone was seen just once. This chain joins TRBV6-5 and TRBJ2-7; maybe TRBD1 (6 bases). Trimming removed 5 bases at V and 0 bases at J, with 11 bases between. CDR1 MNHEY and CDR2 SVGAGI come from the germline V gene. The length of the CDR3 is 14 residues. The CDR3 sequence: CASSDRWSSYEQYF. DNA of the CDR3: TGTGCCAGCAGTGACAGGTGGAGCTCCTACGAGCAGTACTTC.

This rearrangement joins TRBV29-1 to TRBJ2-3; 9 bases match TRBD1. The CDR3 extends over 16 amino acids. Losses at the gene ends were 3 bases for V and 6 bases for J; bases not matched to a gene: 13. CDR1 and CDR2 from the germline V gene are SQVTM and ANQGSEA. CDR3 region: CSVDLPGQGVVDTQYF. CDR3 bases: TGCAGCGTTGATTTACCGGGACAGGGAGTGGTGGATACGCAGTATTTT.

J is TRBJ2-3 and V is TRBV5-1, with 13 bases that match TRBD2. V shed 5 bases, J shed 3 bases, and the junction held 6 bases outside the gene matches. The CDR3 runs to 16 residues. Per germline, CDR1 SGHRS and CDR2 YFSETQ. This CDR3 is CASSRLAGGRTDTQYF. The CDR3 region has the DNA TGCGCCAGCAGTAGACTAGCGGGGGGTAGGACAGATACGCAGTATTTT.

The chain has TRBV28 and TRBJ1-2; D is ambiguous. The CDR3 has 17 amino acids. Between the trimmed V and J ends, which lost 1 base and 2 bases, there was a span of 17 bases. Germline V lookup: CDR1 MDHEN, CDR2 SYDVKM. CDR3 nucleotide sequence: TGTGCCAGCAGTTTATTGGCGACGGTGGGAAGGAACTATGGCTACACCTTC. This codes for CASSLLATVGRNYGYTF.

The V and J genes are TRBV4-2 and TRBJ1-2; D is unresolved. The V end was cut by 2 bases, the J end by 8 bases, with 9 bases between. This CDR3 has 12 residues. Germline-derived CDR1 and CDR2 are LGHNA and YNFKEQ. The CDR3 reads CASSQRGRGYTF. CDR3 nucleotides: TGTGCCAGCAGCCAACGTGGACGCGGCTACACCTTC.

The CDR3 spells CASSSGGQGALGEAFF. DNA for the CDR3: TGTGCCAGCAGCTCCGGAGGACAGGGGGCTTTGGGGGAAGCTTTCTTT. The chain couples TRBV7-2 to TRBJ1-1, with TRBD1 identical over 11 bases. Germline V gene data show CDR1 as SGHTA and CDR2 as FQGNSA. The CDR3 sequence is 16 residues long. V trimming: 4 bases; J trimming: 8 bases; junction bases outside the gene matches: 12. The full variable domain, its missing parts supplied by reference TRBV7-2 and TRBJ1-1, is GAGVSQSPSNKVTEKGKDVELRCDPISGHTALYWYRQSLGQGLEFLIYFQGNSAPDKSGLPSDRFSAERTGGSVSTLTIQRTQQEDSAVYLCASSSGGQGALGEAFFGQGTRLTVV.